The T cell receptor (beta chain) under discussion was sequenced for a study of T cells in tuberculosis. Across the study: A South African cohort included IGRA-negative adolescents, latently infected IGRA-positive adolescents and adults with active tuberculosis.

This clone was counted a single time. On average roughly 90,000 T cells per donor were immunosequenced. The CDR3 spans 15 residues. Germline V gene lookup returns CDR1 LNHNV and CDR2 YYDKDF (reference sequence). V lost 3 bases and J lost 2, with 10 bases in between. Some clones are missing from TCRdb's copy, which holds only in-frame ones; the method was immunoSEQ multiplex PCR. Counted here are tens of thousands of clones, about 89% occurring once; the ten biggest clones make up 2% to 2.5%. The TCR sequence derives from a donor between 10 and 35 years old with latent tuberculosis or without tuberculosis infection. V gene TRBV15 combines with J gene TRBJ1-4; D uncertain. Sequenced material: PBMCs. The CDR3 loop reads CATSSLVGTNEKLFF. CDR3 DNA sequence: TGTGCCACCAGCAGTCTAGTCGGTACTAATGAAAAACTGTTTTTT.